This TCR beta chain stems from a study of blood T cell repertoires in COVID-19 (dated by TCRdb to about 2020). Study-wide context: Samples covering the acute and convalescent phases of COVID-19 were provided by collaborators in the United States, Italy and Spain. The prospective study material was composed of cDNA or gDNA derived from T cells, B-cell-depleted T cells, or PBMCs. The dataset comprised deeply sampled blood TCRbeta repertoires from subjects exposed to, actively infected with, or recovered from COVID-19. The repertoires were released in a freely available public database intended as a resource for research on the immune response to SARS-CoV-2. The samples were drawn from the first 160 participants of the ongoing ImmuneRACE study and from 1,254 subjects provided by 6 global collaborators. Nearly every sample came with metadata listing a de-identified subject ID, COVID-19 status, age in years and sex. Where available, HLA class I and class II types were taken from metadata supplied by the sample provider and were not determined by assay-based typing. Study-level results and caveats: Clinical and demographic metadata were provided uncurated, with the amount varying by source and participant.

TCRbeta CDR3 regions were amplified from genomic DNA using the immunoSEQ Assay, a bias-controlled multiplex PCR. The authors' pipeline ran thus. Nucleated cell counts per sample were estimated from amplification of reference gene primers within the assay. To quantify the absolute abundance of each unique TCRbeta CDR3 rearrangement, sequence reads were collapsed and filtered. For each sample, productive Simpson clonality was calculated as the square root of Simpson's diversity index over productive rearrangements. What TCRdb holds here is the immuneACCESS table cut down to in-frame rearrangements. Part of the clones is not present; checked against another copy, under half of the missing clones reflect an unresolved V gene, and the others are unexplained. V and J calls and clone size are those listed in that table; D and trimming were worked out from the DNA. Recorded for this sample are some 150,000 clones; approximately 80% of them occurred a single time. Approximately 10% of the sample goes to the ten largest clones.

Each collaborating institution followed its own protocols to collect whole blood in K2EDTA tubes. Collaborator samples were shipped for TCRbeta analysis as frozen whole blood, isolated PBMCs, or DNA extracted from either sample type. As for this clone: Its antigen is currently not known. Base qualities were left out, and no much larger clone turns up one base away.

After removal of 4 bases from V and 5 bases from J, the junction retains 14 bases not matched to a gene. From the cysteine up to the phenylalanine, the CDR3 has a length of 16 residues. Only the CDR3 part of the read is kept: 48 bases, read in frame from the first base. From the germline V gene (reference sequence), CDR1 is MNHEY and CDR2 is SMNVEV. This sequence was found in a woman aged 50 to 60 with acute or convalescent COVID-19. Sequencing input: peripheral blood. The chain is assembled from TRBV27 and TRBJ2-7; 7 nucleotides in the junction match TRBD2. The CDR3 loop reads CASSSFGVGGSDEQYF. The nucleotides read TGTGCCAGCAGTTCCTTTGGGGTGGGGGGGTCCGACGAGCAGTACTTC.